These 5 T cell receptor beta chains were all obtained from the same sample, sequenced in a study of identical twins. A single record per CDR3 protein comes from TCRdb applying MiXCR to the 5' RACE reads. Of some 440,000 distinct CDR3 sequences in the sample, about 24% were seen once. This sample also belongs to another study, concerning T cells expressing NK-cell markers.

The sequencing sample was made of CD4+ T cells sorted from blood. Receptors originate from a woman aged 18-30 years in good health.

The chain is built from TRBV7-2 and TRBJ2-5; D perhaps matches TRBD1 (5 bases). Germline CDR1 reads SGHTA; CDR2 reads FQGNSA. The CDR3 covers 13 residues. Trimming stripped 5 bases from V and 3 bases from J, with 10 bases between. CDR3 sequence: CASSRQPEETQYF. In DNA form, the CDR3 reads TGTGCCAGCAGCCGACAGCCCGAAGAGACCCAGTACTTC.

This chain joins TRBV29-1 and TRBJ1-1; D gene uncertain. The length of the CDR3 is 12 residues. Germline V gene sequence: CDR1 SQVTM, CDR2 ANQGSEA. The V gene lost 7 bases and the J gene lost 5 bases, with 14 bases spanning the gap. The CDR3 DNA is TGCAGCGCTATGGGGAAAGGGACTGAAGCTTTCTTT. Protein sequence: CSAMGKGTEAFF.

This clonotype has more than one count but fewer than ten. CDR3 nucleotides: TGCAGCGTTGGGGACGGAGGCATGTATAAGCAGTACTTC. Its translation: CSVGDGGMYKQYF. The chain recombines TRBV29-1 with TRBJ2-7; possibly TRBD1 or TRBD2 for D (5 bases each). V dropped 4 bases and J dropped 8 bases, with 18 bases sitting between them. CDR3 size: 13 residues. Per the germline V gene, CDR1 is SQVTM and CDR2 is ANQGSEA.

This sequence joins TRBV4-3 and TRBJ2-1; D is ambiguous. The V end lost 1 base, the J end lost 2 bases, and 12 bases lay between the germline ends. The CDR3 covers 16 residues. Germline CDR1 reads LGHNA; CDR2 reads YSLEER. CDR3 sequence (DNA): TGCGCCAGCAGCCAAGGGTCTAGTGCGGCCTACAATGAGCAGTTCTTC. Its protein is CASSQGSSAAYNEQFF.

The chain employs TRBV20-1 and TRBJ2-1, with 10 nucleotides matching TRBD2. The CDR3 loop spans 17 amino acids. The V segment lost 0 bases and the J segment 7 bases; nucleotides outside the gene matches: 12. Germline V gives CDR1 DFQATT, CDR2 SNEGSKA (reference sequence). Here the CDR3 reads CSARDRKAPSGRNEQFF. CDR3 sequence (DNA): TGCAGTGCTAGAGATCGAAAAGCACCTAGCGGGAGAAATGAGCAGTTCTTC.